The TCR beta chain under discussion was sequenced for a study of T cells after yellow fever vaccination. Study information: The fractions with low cell numbers were processed using SMART-Seq v4 Ultra Low Input. Whole-study results and caveats: Reappearance after the booster was observed for most primary-vaccination clones (roughly 97% CD4, more than 70% CD8).

They built TCR cDNA with 5'RACE template switching, a step that put in a universal primer site and UMIs. TCRdb redid the calling of the 5' RACE reads with MiXCR, one entry per CDR3 protein. The sample contains under 200,000 distinct CDR3 sequences, approximately 11% of which appear only once. This clonotype appeared many times. The antigen is undetermined. From germline, CDR1 is SGHVS and CDR2 FNYEAQ. The CDR3 contains 14 residues. Trimming left V 2 bases short and J 3 bases short, with 10 bases between. This rearrangement joins TRBV7-6 to TRBJ2-5; TRBD1 is a possible D gene (5 bases). The material was CD8+ T cells sorted from PBMCs, obtained 15 days after the yellow fever booster vaccination. The receptor was derived from a man in his late teens or twenties who received the YFV17D yellow fever vaccine. CDR3 region: CASSLNTDKETQYF. The CDR3 DNA reads TGTGCCAGCAGCTTAAACACGGACAAAGAGACCCAGTACTTC.